One sample yielded the 14 T cell receptor beta chains listed below, sequenced in a study of blood T cell repertoires in COVID-19. TCRdb keeps only in-frame clones here, not all; method: immunoSEQ multiplex PCR. The repertoire holds nearly 350,000 clones, with around 88% as singletons. Sequenced input: peripheral blood. The receptors come from a man aged 30 to 45 with active or convalescent COVID-19.

This clone was counted between two and nine times. This rearrangement joins TRBV4-1 to TRBJ2-2; D unclear. This CDR3 region has 17 residues. V was shortened by 0 bases and J by 3 bases, with 14 bases between the two germline ends. Germline assignment: CDR1 MGHRA and CDR2 YSYEKL. CDR3 bases: TGCGCCAGCAGCCAAGATAAGCATAGAGAGGACACCGGGGAGCTGTTTTTT. It is translated as CASSQDKHREDTGELFF.

J is TRBJ1-2 and V is TRBV5-1; D is ambiguous. CDR3 length: 14 residues. Deletions cut 0 bases from V and 2 bases from J, with 8 bases between. CDR1 is SGHRS, CDR2 YFSETQ, per germline. CDR3 coding DNA: TGCGCCAGCAGCTTGGAAAATTCGAACTATGGCTACACCTTC. Amino acids: CASSLENSNYGYTF.

This clone was recorded once. The chain couples TRBV2 to TRBJ1-2, with TRBD1 matching over 7 bases. With V trimmed by 6 bases and J by 2 bases, 6 bases remained unmatched. CDR3 length: 14 residues. From germline, CDR1 is SNHLY and CDR2 FYNNEI. Here the CDR3 DNA reads TGTGCCAGCAGGATGGGACAGCAGAACTATGGCTACACCTTC. Encoded protein: CASRMGQQNYGYTF.

This clone has more than one count but fewer than ten. The CDR3 DNA sequence: TGTGCCTCAAGGGAGGACTCCTCCGTTACGCAGTATTTT. Its protein product is CASREDSSVTQYF. V usage is TRBV10-3 and J usage is TRBJ2-3, with D perhaps TRBD2 (6 bases). CDR3 length: 13 amino acids. Per the germline V gene, CDR1 is ENHRY and CDR2 is SYGVKD. Trimming took 11 bases from V and 8 from J, leaving 20 bases between them.

CDR3 loop: CSTIRGETQYF. The CDR3 nucleotides are TGCAGCACCATCCGGGGGGAGACCCAGTACTTC. The gene calls are TRBV20-1 and TRBJ2-5, with a weak D call TRBD2 (6 bases). Germline CDR1 and CDR2: DFQATT and SNEGSKA (reference sequence). The CDR3 contains 11 residues.

V gene TRBV4-2 combines with J gene TRBJ2-1, with 9 bases fitting TRBD2. The germline V gene has CDR1 LGHNA and CDR2 YNFKEQ. V was pared by 1 base and J by 5 bases, with 6 bases of the junction left unmatched. CDR3 length: 16 residues. Here the CDR3 reads CASSQVGGGGHNEQFF. CDR3 in DNA: TGTGCCAGCAGCCAAGTTGGCGGGGGGGGCCACAATGAGCAGTTCTTC.

The chain employs TRBV30 and TRBJ1-3; a possible D gene is TRBD1 (6 bases). The CDR3 loop spans 13 amino acids. The germline CDR1 and CDR2 sequences are GTSNPN and SVGIG (reference sequence). V gave up 3 bases and J gave up 6 bases, with 12 bases separating them. The CDR3 sequence: CAWSTGWENTIYF. CDR3 nucleotides: TGTGCCTGGAGCACAGGGTGGGAAAACACCATATATTTT.

CDR3 coding DNA: TGTGCCAGCAGTTTGACCGGAGACTATGGCTACACCTTC. It yields the protein CASSLTGDYGYTF. This chain uses TRBV28 with TRBJ1-2; D unclear. From germline, CDR1 is MDHEN and CDR2 SYDVKM. This CDR3 is built from 13 residues. V was pared by 3 bases and J by 3 bases, with 8 bases between.

This clone was found a few times. This chain uses TRBV6-5 with TRBJ2-1, with D tentatively TRBD2 (6 bases). The V end was cut by 7 bases, the J end by 5 bases, with 15 bases between. CDR1 is MNHEY, CDR2 SVGAGI, per germline. The length of the CDR3 is 14 residues. In nucleotides, the CDR3 is TGTGCCAGCAAGGGCGAGCGGGTTCACAATGAGCAGTTCTTC. Its translation is CASKGERVHNEQFF.

The chain recombines TRBV11-2 with TRBJ2-7, with TRBD1 identical over 8 bases. This CDR3 has 16 amino acids. Germline-derived CDR1 and CDR2 are SGHAT and FQNNGV. V shed 5 bases and J 0 bases; nucleotides not matched to a gene: 9. The CDR3 reads CASSRGTGGNSYEQYF. The CDR3 bases are TGTGCCAGCAGCCGTGGGACAGGCGGCAACTCCTACGAGCAGTACTTC.

This chain uses TRBV2 with TRBJ2-3; 7 bases are a match to TRBD1. The CDR3 is 16 residues long. Germline CDR1 and CDR2: SNHLY and FYNNEI. J gave up 2 bases and V 4 bases, and 9 bases lay outside the gene matches. The CDR3 nucleotides read TGTGCCAGCAGTGGTCTGGGGACAGACTTCACAGATACGCAGTATTTT. Translation gives CASSGLGTDFTDTQYF. Variable domain in full (rest from reference TRBV2 and TRBJ2-3): EPEVTQTPSHQVTQMGQEVILRCVPISNHLYFYWYRQILGQKVEFLVSFYNNEISEKSEIFDDQFSVERPDGSNFTLKIRSTKLEDSAMYFCASSGLGTDFTDTQYFGPGTRLTVL.

V is TRBV19 and J is TRBJ2-1; 8 bases match TRBD1. Germline V gene sequence: CDR1 LNHDA, CDR2 SQIVND (reference sequence). V was clipped by 8 bases and J by 0 bases; unmatched bases: 12. This CDR3 spans 17 amino acids. The CDR3 is CASARGVGTGSYNEQFF. In DNA, the CDR3 is TGTGCCAGTGCTCGCGGGGTCGGGACAGGCTCCTACAATGAGCAGTTCTTC.

The CDR3 sequence: CASSYSIREAYEQYF. The CDR3 bases are TGTGCCAGCAGTTACTCGATTCGGGAGGCCTACGAGCAGTACTTC. This chain uses TRBV6-5 with TRBJ2-7; 7 nucleotides match TRBD2. CDR3 size: 15 residues. CDR1 MNHEY and CDR2 SVGAGI come from the germline V gene. V trimming: 0 bases; J trimming: 2 bases; junction bases outside the gene matches: 4.

This rearrangement joins TRBV7-9 to TRBJ2-7, with 12 bases lining up with TRBD1. The CDR3 sequence is 14 residues long. Germline V CDR1 and CDR2: SEHNR, FQNEAQ (reference sequence). The V segment lost 4 bases and the J segment 7 bases; nucleotides outside the gene matches: 5. DNA for the CDR3: TGTGCCAGCAGCTCGGGACAGGGGGCGCGAGAGCAGTACTTC. Its protein is CASSSGQGAREQYF.